Listed below are T cell receptor beta chains from one sample, sequenced in a study of blood T cell repertoires in COVID-19. The repertoire was sequenced with immunoSEQ multiplex PCR; TCRdb's copy has only in-frame clones and lacks some. The sample has over 70,000 clones; 76% are singletons. Specimen: peripheral blood. The receptors stem from a man between 65 and 79 years old with acute or convalescent COVID-19. CDR3s include the opening cysteine and the closing phenylalanine or tryptophan. A D gene is named only where the DNA matches it firmly. Clone size is stated in some rows and not others, as once, few, many or a class when expanded.

TRBV10-3	.	TRBJ1-1	13	.	CAISLELRTEAFF	TGTGCCATCAGTTTAGAACTGAGAACTGAAGCTTTCTTT
TRBV29-1	.	TRBJ2-2	13	TRBD1	CSVERQGVGELFF	TGCAGCGTTGAAAGACAGGGGGTTGGGGAGCTGTTTTTT
TRBV5-8	.	TRBJ1-3	18	TRBD1	CASSPFGTVRSAGNTIYF	TGTGCCAGCAGCCCTTTTGGGACAGTAAGGTCCGCTGGAAACACCATATATTTT
TRBV28	few	TRBJ2-1	15	TRBD2	CASSFESSGKSEQFF	TGTGCCAGCAGTTTCGAGTCTAGCGGAAAGTCTGAGCAGTTCTTC
TRBV5-1	once	TRBJ1-2	14	.	CASSLNGANYGYTF	TGCGCCAGCAGCTTGAATGGGGCCAACTATGGCTACACCTTC
TRBV5-1	.	TRBJ1-1	15	.	CASSLGLGGPTEAFF	TGCGCCAGCAGCTTGGGGCTGGGGGGGCCCACTGAAGCTTTCTTT
TRBV6-5	.	TRBJ1-1	14	TRBD1	CASSPRQGGTEAFF	TGTGCCAGCAGTCCCCGACAGGGGGGCACTGAAGCTTTCTTT
TRBV5-5	.	TRBJ1-2	15	.	CASSLGQAVDYGYTF	TGTGCCAGCAGCTTGGGACAGGCCGTGGACTATGGCTACACCTTC
TRBV7-9	.	TRBJ1-2	16	TRBD1	CASSPLGTGEHYGYTF	TGTGCCAGCAGTCCCTTGGGGACAGGGGAACACTATGGCTACACCTTC
TRBV7-2	.	TRBJ2-2	15	TRBD2	CASSLPGLASGELFF	TGTGCCAGCAGCCTCCCGGGACTAGCGTCCGGGGAGCTGTTTTTT
TRBV30	.	TRBJ1-6	13	TRBD1	CAWGTGGGSPLHF	TGTGCCTGGGGAACAGGGGGCGGCTCACCCCTCCACTTT
TRBV7-9	.	TRBJ2-1	14	TRBD2	CASSPTGTSNEQFF	TGTGCCAGCAGCCCAACCGGGACTAGCAATGAGCAGTTCTTC
TRBV5-1	.	TRBJ2-5	14	TRBD1	CASSLKQGKETQYF	TGCGCCAGCAGTTTGAAACAGGGGAAGGAGACCCAGTACTTC
TRBV6-5	.	TRBJ1-1	16	.	CASSYLPGAQNTEAFF	TGTGCCAGCAGTTACTTACCAGGGGCACAGAACACTGAAGCTTTCTTT
TRBV28	.	TRBJ1-2	14	TRBD1	CASRFQTGTYGYTF	TGTGCCAGCAGGTTTCAGACAGGGACTTATGGCTACACCTTC
TRBV21-1	.	TRBJ2-1	16	.	CASSKGGSGGVNEQFF	TGTGCCAGCAGCAAAGGGGGTAGCGGAGGGGTGAATGAGCAGTTCTTC
TRBV6-5	.	TRBJ2-3	14	TRBD2	CASGFGLATDTQYF	TGTGCCAGCGGGTTCGGACTAGCTACAGATACGCAGTATTTT
TRBV6-5	.	TRBJ1-5	15	TRBD1	CASSLDRNLNQPQHF	TGTGCCAGCAGTTTGGACAGGAACTTGAATCAGCCCCAGCATTTT
TRBV5-1	few	TRBJ2-5	14	.	CASSSTGLEETQYF	TGCGCCAGCAGCTCTACAGGGCTGGAAGAGACCCAGTACTTC
TRBV6-5	.	TRBJ2-2	13	.	CASRHRDTGELFF	TGTGCCAGCAGGCACAGGGACACCGGGGAGCTGTTTTTT
TRBV10-1	.	TRBJ2-2	13	.	CASSDRGTGELFF	TGCGCCAGCAGTGACCGGGGCACCGGGGAGCTGTTTTTT
TRBV11-3	.	TRBJ2-3	15	.	CASSLGREFADTQYF	TGTGCCAGCAGCTTGGGCAGGGAATTCGCCGATACGCAGTATTTT
TRBV5-1	.	TRBJ2-4	15	TRBD1	CASSFQGADKNIQYF	TGCGCCAGCAGCTTCCAGGGGGCGGACAAAAACATTCAGTACTTC
TRBV5-1	.	TRBJ1-1	16	.	CASSPQRRGQNTEAFF	TGCGCCAGCAGCCCCCAAAGACGAGGGCAGAACACTGAAGCTTTCTTT
TRBV2	.	TRBJ2-2	15	TRBD1	CASGRQGGNTGELFF	TGTGCCAGCGGAAGACAGGGGGGGAACACCGGGGAGCTGTTTTTT
TRBV5-5	.	TRBJ1-1	14	.	CASSTQLYNTEAFF	TGTGCCAGCAGCACTCAACTATACAACACTGAAGCTTTCTTT
TRBV6-5	.	TRBJ2-5	15	TRBD1	CASSRGTAYQETQYF	TGTGCCAGCAGTAGGGGGACAGCCTACCAAGAGACCCAGTACTTC
TRBV5-8	once	TRBJ1-1	13	.	CASSTGLNTEAFF	TGTGCCAGCAGCACCGGGTTGAACACTGAAGCTTTCTTT
TRBV6-6	.	TRBJ2-1	17	TRBD2	CASSPRTSGRVVHEQFF	TGTGCCAGCAGTCCGCGGACTAGCGGGAGGGTGGTCCATGAGCAGTTCTTC
TRBV14	.	TRBJ1-2	15	.	CASSQSRGRNYGYTF	TGTGCCAGCAGCCAATCAAGGGGTCGTAACTATGGCTACACCTTC
TRBV5-1	.	TRBJ1-6	13	.	CASSREYNSPLHF	TGCGCCAGCAGCAGGGAGTATAATTCACCCCTCCACTTT
TRBV5-1	.	TRBJ1-1	15	.	CASSQQQGVNTEAFF	TGCGCCAGCAGCCAACAACAGGGCGTGAACACTGAAGCTTTCTTT
TRBV5-1	.	TRBJ1-1	15	.	CASSLGTGYTTEAFF	TGCGCCAGCAGCTTGGGTACAGGGTACACCACTGAAGCTTTCTTT
TRBV5-1	.	TRBJ2-5	14	.	CASSFRLREETQYF	TGCGCCAGCAGCTTCCGACTAAGAGAAGAGACCCAGTACTTC
TRBV20-1	.	TRBJ2-1	11	.	CSASYYNEQFF	TGCAGTGCTTCCTACTACAATGAGCAGTTCTTC
TRBV28	.	TRBJ1-2	14	TRBD1	CASRPGQSGYGYTF	TGTGCCAGCAGGCCGGGACAGAGTGGCTATGGCTACACCTTC
TRBV4-1	.	TRBJ1-1	15	.	CASSQVADTNTEAFF	TGCGCCAGCAGCCAAGTTGCAGACACGAACACTGAAGCTTTCTTT
TRBV6-5	.	TRBJ2-5	15	TRBD1	CASSYQPDRGETQYF	TGTGCCAGCAGTTATCAACCGGACAGGGGAGAGACCCAGTACTTC
TRBV28	.	TRBJ2-1	15	TRBD2	CASTPASGPFDEQFF	TGTGCCAGCACCCCTGCTAGCGGGCCTTTTGATGAGCAGTTCTTC
TRBV6-1	.	TRBJ1-1	15	TRBD1	CASSELTGAATEAFF	TGTGCCAGCAGTGAACTGACAGGGGCAGCGACTGAAGCTTTCTTT
TRBV6-4	.	TRBJ2-3	14	.	CASSVGQDTDTQYF	TGTGCCAGCAGTGTCGGCCAGGACACAGATACGCAGTATTTT
TRBV2	.	TRBJ1-5	17	.	CASKPRAGDLSNQPQHF	TGTGCCAGCAAGCCCAGAGCGGGGGACCTTAGCAATCAGCCCCAGCATTTT
TRBV6-5	few	TRBJ1-3	13	.	CASNGKAVVTIYF	TGTGCCAGCAACGGGAAGGCCGTAGTCACCATATATTTT
TRBV6-6	few	TRBJ2-3	16	.	CASSYGIAASTDTQYF	TGTGCCAGCAGTTACGGAATAGCGGCTAGCACAGATACGCAGTATTTT
TRBV10-3	once	TRBJ2-5	14	TRBD1	CAISEDRGWGTQYF	TGTGCCATCAGTGAGGACAGGGGGTGGGGGACCCAGTACTTC
TRBV2	once	TRBJ1-2	13	.	CASSVAGNYGYTF	TGTGCCAGCAGTGTTGCCGGGAACTATGGCTACACCTTC
TRBV6-5	.	TRBJ1-1	13	TRBD1	CASRPTGATEAFF	TGTGCCAGCAGACCGACAGGGGCCACTGAAGCTTTCTTT
TRBV25-1	.	TRBJ1-4	15	.	CASSELGGGDEKLFF	TGTGCCAGCAGTGAATTGGGAGGAGGGGATGAAAAACTGTTTTTT
TRBV18	.	TRBJ1-1	15	.	CASSARQGRDTEAFF	TGTGCCAGCTCAGCACGGCAGGGTCGGGACACTGAAGCTTTCTTT
TRBV5-6	.	TRBJ1-2	14	TRBD1	CASSWWSFGQGCTF	TGTGCCAGCAGCTGGTGGTCTTTCGGACAGGGGTGCACCTTC
TRBV7-2	.	TRBJ2-2	15	TRBD1	CASSYDRGGTGELFF	TGTGCCAGCAGCTACGACAGGGGTGGCACCGGGGAGCTGTTTTTT
TRBV7-2	.	TRBJ2-5	15	TRBD2	CASSPRAGEGETQYF	TGTGCCAGCAGCCCCCGGGCGGGGGAGGGGGAGACCCAGTACTTC
TRBV7-2	.	TRBJ2-1	13	TRBD1	CASSTTGVDEQFF	TGTGCCAGCAGCACGACAGGGGTCGATGAGCAGTTCTTC
TRBV7-9	few	TRBJ1-4	16	TRBD1	CASSAPRTGANEKLFF	TGTGCCAGCAGCGCCCCCAGGACAGGGGCTAATGAAAAACTGTTTTTT
TRBV28	once	TRBJ2-3	15	TRBD1	CASSLAGQGGDTQYF	TGTGCCAGCAGTTTAGCAGGACAGGGGGGCGATACGCAGTATTTT
TRBV21-1	.	TRBJ2-5	12	.	CPDVGVVETQYF	TGCCCCGACGTCGGGGTAGTTGAGACCCAGTACTTC
TRBV5-1	.	TRBJ1-2	15	.	CASSLMAGADYGYTF	TGCGCCAGCAGCTTGATGGCGGGCGCCGACTATGGCTACACCTTC